This T cell receptor (beta chain) derives from a study of radiation and T cells in renal cell carcinoma. The repertoire was sequenced with immunoSEQ multiplex PCR; TCRdb's copy has only in-frame clones and lacks some. This table has about 59,000 clones, 78% appearing once. This clone rates as medium-sized. Its specificity is unknown. Findings of the study overall: Top tumor clonotypes rose in blood 2 weeks post-radiation, then contracted.

Time point noted: baseline pretreatment blood. The treatment here: 15 Gy SBRT to primary tumor, nephrectomy 4 weeks later. The ends were cut back, 7 bases at V and 7 bases at J, with 19 bases in the middle. Germline values: CDR1 SGHNT, CDR2 YENEEA. The CDR3 covers 14 residues. The genes are TRBV11-3 and TRBJ2-5; no definite D call. Sample: blood, taken from a patient whose treatment included radiotherapy and nephrectomy. This TCR came from a man aged 55 to 70 with renal cell carcinoma. For the CDR3, the DNA is TGTGCCAGCACCGCGGACGGAGCGCCGATGACCCAGTACTTC. Amino acids: CASTADGAPMTQYF. The variable domain in full, completed from reference TRBV11-3 and TRBJ2-5, reads EAGVVQSPRYKIIEKKQPVAFWCNPISGHNTLYWYLQNLGQGPELLIRYENEEAVDDSQLPKDRFSAERLKGVDSTLKIQPAELGDSAVYLCASTADGAPMTQYFGPGTRLLVL.